This T cell receptor (beta chain) was observed in a study of tumor-infiltrating lymphocytes in oesophageal squamous cell carcinoma. TCRdb ran MiXCR on the PCR reads and lists one entry per CDR3 protein. The profile shows 19,000 or so distinct CDR3 sequences, under 40% of them singletons. From germline, CDR1 is DFQATT and CDR2 SNEGSKA (reference sequence). The CDR3 covers 12 residues. V was cut by 3 bases and J by 7 bases, with 7 bases left in between. This clonotype was detected only a few times. This chain joins TRBV20-1 and TRBJ1-6; D is ambiguous. The TCR comes from a male donor with esophageal squamous cell carcinoma. The sequencing sample was made of esophageal tumor tissue. The CDR3 DNA is TGCAGTGCTAGTAGACCCAATTCACCCCTCCACTTT. It encodes CSASRPNSPLHF.